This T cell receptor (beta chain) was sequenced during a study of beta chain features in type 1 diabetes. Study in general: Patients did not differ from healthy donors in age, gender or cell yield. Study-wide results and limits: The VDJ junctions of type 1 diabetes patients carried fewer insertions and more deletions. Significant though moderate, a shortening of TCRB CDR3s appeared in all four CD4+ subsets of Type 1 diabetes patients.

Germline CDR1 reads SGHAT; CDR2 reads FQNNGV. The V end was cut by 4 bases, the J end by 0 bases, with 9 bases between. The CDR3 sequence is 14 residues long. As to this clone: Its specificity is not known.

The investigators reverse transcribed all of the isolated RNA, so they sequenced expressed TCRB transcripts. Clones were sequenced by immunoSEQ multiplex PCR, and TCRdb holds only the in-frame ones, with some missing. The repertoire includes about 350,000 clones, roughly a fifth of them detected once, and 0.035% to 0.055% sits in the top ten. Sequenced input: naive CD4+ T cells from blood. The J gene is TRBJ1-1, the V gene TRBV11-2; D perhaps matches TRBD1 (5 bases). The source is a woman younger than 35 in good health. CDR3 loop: CASSSRVVNTEAFF. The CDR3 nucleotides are TGTGCCAGCAGCTCCAGGGTTGTGAACACTGAAGCTTTCTTT.